One sample yielded the 29 T cell receptor beta chains listed below, sequenced in a study of shared clonotypes between healthy human individuals. Clones were read by immunoSEQ multiplex PCR, and TCRdb kept only the in-frame ones, dropping some. The data contain more than 400,000 clones, approximately 84% of them seen just once; the ten biggest clones take up approximately 12%. The source material was PBMCs. These receptors came from a woman between 40 and 50 years old in good health. Some clones in this sample may be carry-over from other donors' samples.

J is TRBJ1-5 and V is TRBV9; D ambiguous. The CDR3 loop spans 15 amino acids. V lost 3 bases and J lost 0, with 10 bases in between. Germline CDR1 and CDR2: SGDLS and YYNGEE. CDR3 in amino acids: CASSADLNSNQPQHF. CDR3 DNA sequence: TGTGCCAGCAGCGCAGATCTAAATAGCAATCAGCCCCAGCATTTT.

A word on this clone: A read error likely explains this, since a far larger clone differs by one base. The sample holds other DNA sequences that translate to the same CDR3. CDR3 in DNA: TGCGCCTGGAGTGGGGAAAGGCTGGCCAACGAGCAGTACTTC. Translation: CAWSGERLANEQYF. This chain links TRBV30 with TRBJ2-7; D unresolved. The CDR3 length is 14 residues. Germline-derived CDR1 and CDR2 are GTSNPN and SVGIG (reference sequence). Supplemented by reference TRBV30 and TRBJ2-7, the full variable domain reads SQTIHQWPATLVQPVGSPLSLECTVEGTSNPNLYWYRQAAGRGLQLLFYSVGIGQISSEVPQNLSASRPQDRQFILSSKKLLLSDSGFYLCAWSGERLANEQYFGPGTRLTVT.

With regard to this clone: This likely reflects a read error, since a far larger clone is one base away. This chain connects TRBV5-4 to TRBJ1-2; TRBD1 might be the D (5 bases). The germline V and J ends were trimmed by 4 bases and 6 bases, with 22 bases remaining between them. CDR3 length equals 16 residues. Germline V gene data show CDR1 as SGHNT and CDR2 as YYREEE (reference sequence). CDR3 sequence (DNA): TGTGCCAGCAGCCCGGACAATGGGTTATTGAACCATGGCTACACCTTC. It yields the protein CASSPDNGLLNHGYTF.

Points on this clone: Other nucleotide sequences from this sample produce the same CDR3. The chain has TRBV10-3 and TRBJ1-1; 8 bases agree with TRBD1. Per the germline V gene, CDR1 is ENHRY and CDR2 is SYGVKD. V shed 6 bases, J shed 0 bases, and the junction held 0 bases outside the gene matches. CDR3 size: 13 residues. This CDR3 reads CAIRTGVNTEAFF. The CDR3 DNA reads TGTGCCATCAGGACAGGGGTGAACACTGAAGCTTTCTTT.

For the CDR3, the DNA is TGTGCCAGCAGGTTGCTTAAGGGGCCAAAGAACACTGAAGCTTTCTTT. Protein product: CASRLLKGPKNTEAFF. The chain combines TRBV27 with TRBJ1-1; TRBD1 is a possible D gene (5 bases). Germline V CDR1 and CDR2: MNHEY, SMNVEV (reference sequence). The CDR3 length is 16 residues. V was cut by 6 bases and J by 1 base, with 18 bases left in between.

This rearrangement joins TRBV4-1 to TRBJ1-2, with a possible D match to TRBD1 (6 bases). The germline V and J ends were trimmed by 0 bases and 5 bases, with 13 bases remaining between them. CDR1 MGHRA and CDR2 YSYEKL come from the germline V gene. CDR3 size: 15 residues. CDR3 bases: TGCGCCAGCAGCCAAGAGGAGGGGACATCTTATGGCTACACCTTC. This codes for CASSQEEGTSYGYTF.

Comment on this clone: A far larger clone is just one base off, so this is likely a read error. The V gene is TRBV21-1, the J gene TRBJ2-5; TRBD1, the table's D call, lacks a check against the DNA. TRBV21-1 is a pseudogene segment. This CDR3 has 19 residues. CDR3 protein: CDSSTTAGTGWSPTETQYF. Written as DNA, the CDR3 is TGTGACAGCAGCACCACGGCCGGGACAGGGTGGTCCCCAACGGAGACCCAGTACTTC.

The V call is TRBV9, the J call TRBJ2-1; 7 bases fit TRBD2. The length of the CDR3 is 14 residues. V lost 0 bases to trimming and J lost 9 bases; unmatched junction nucleotides: 6. Germline CDR1 reads SGDLS; CDR2 reads YYNGEE. The CDR3 DNA follows: TGTGCCAGCAGCGTAGCGGGAGGCACCTCTGAGCAGTTCTTC. Its translation is CASSVAGGTSEQFF.

The chain links TRBV7-9 to TRBJ1-1; no clear D gene. Between the trimmed V and J ends, which lost 3 bases and 6 bases, there was a span of 14 bases. The V gene's germline CDR1 is SEHNR and CDR2 FQNEAQ (reference sequence). The CDR3 length is 14 residues. CDR3 nucleotides: TGTGCCAGCAGCTTTAGCCCCTCAAAGGCTGAAGCTTTCTTT. Protein: CASSFSPSKAEAFF.

This sequence joins TRBV18 and TRBJ2-7; 9 nucleotides line up with TRBD1. Per the germline V gene, CDR1 is KGHSH and CDR2 is LQKENI. The CDR3 runs to 16 residues. V shed 4 bases, J shed 6 bases, and the junction held 13 bases outside the gene matches. The CDR3 loop is CASSLERAGTGLEQYF. Here the CDR3 DNA reads TGTGCCAGCTCACTAGAACGAGCCGGGACAGGGCTCGAGCAGTACTTC.

This chain uses TRBV7-9 with TRBJ1-2; 7 bases match TRBD1. Germline CDR1 reads SEHNR; CDR2 reads FQNEAQ (reference sequence). V shed 5 bases and J 1 base; nucleotides not matched to a gene: 19. This CDR3 has 19 residues. CDR3 sequence: CASSRTYTGVLTHNYGYTF. The CDR3, as DNA: TGTGCCAGCAGCCGTACCTACACAGGGGTCCTTACTCATAACTATGGCTACACCTTC.

The chain is built from TRBV7-9 and TRBJ2-5; tentatively, D is TRBD1 (5 bases). Germline V gene data show CDR1 as SEHNR and CDR2 as FQNEAQ (reference sequence). This CDR3 region has 13 residues. The V gene lost 6 bases and the J gene lost 0 bases, with 8 bases spanning the gap. CDR3: CASRLRDQETQYF. The CDR3 coding sequence is TGTGCCAGCAGGCTCAGGGACCAAGAGACCCAGTACTTC. The full variable domain, in which reference TRBV7-9 and TRBJ2-5 provide the parts outside the CDR3, is DTGVSQNPRHKITKRGQNVTFRCDPISEHNRLYWYRQTLGQGPEFLTYFQNEAQLEKSRLLSDRFSAERPKGSFSTLEIQRTEQGDSAMYLCASRLRDQETQYFGPGTRLLVL.

This clone was observed a few times. This chain joins TRBV28 and TRBJ1-4; no definite D call. Trimming cost V 5 bases and J 8 bases, with 12 bases left between them. CDR1 and CDR2 (germline): MDHEN, SYDVKM. CDR3 length equals 13 residues. CDR3 protein: CASSSTDREKLFF. The CDR3 DNA follows: TGTGCCAGCAGTAGTACGGATCGCGAAAAACTGTTTTTT. The full variable domain, in which reference TRBV28 and TRBJ1-4 provide the parts outside the CDR3, is DVKVTQSSRYLVKRTGEKVFLECVQDMDHENMFWYRQDPGLGLRLIYFSYDVKMKEKGDIPEGYSVSREKKERFSLILESASTNQTSMYLCASSSTDREKLFFGSGTQLSVL.

To note about this clone: This likely stems from a read error, as it lies one base from a far larger clone. This rearrangement joins TRBV28 to TRBJ1-4; D unresolved. The V end lost 11 bases, the J end lost 5 bases, and 15 bases lay between the germline ends. Germline-derived CDR1 and CDR2 are MDHEN and SYDVKM. This CDR3 is 13 amino acids long. The chain's CDR3 is CARMATINEKLFF. The CDR3 DNA sequence: TGTGCCCGTATGGCGACAATCAATGAAAAACTGTTTTTT.

J is TRBJ1-1 and V is TRBV5-1; D is undetermined. The germline V gene has CDR1 SGHRS and CDR2 YFSETQ. V dropped 0 bases and J dropped 6 bases, with 15 bases sitting between them. CDR3 length equals 15 residues. This chain's CDR3 is CASSLALGSRAEAFF. The CDR3 DNA reads as TGCGCCAGCAGCTTGGCGCTAGGGTCAAGGGCTGAAGCTTTCTTT.

The J gene is TRBJ2-6, the V gene TRBV5-1; 7 bases are shared with TRBD1. Germline lookup yields CDR1 SGHRS and CDR2 YFSETQ. This CDR3 has 18 amino acids. V was clipped by 0 bases and J by 1 base; unmatched bases: 7. The CDR3 DNA reads TGCGCCAGCAGCTTGGTTGGGACAGCTCCGTCTGGGGCCAACGTCCTGACTTTC. Translation gives CASSLVGTAPSGANVLTF.

This clone was observed once. Given a far larger clone just one base away, this is likely a sequencing read error. Other nucleotide sequences in the sample specify the same CDR3. The V and J genes are TRBV11-2 and TRBJ2-2, with 10 bases lining up with TRBD1. This CDR3 region has 15 residues. The V gene's germline CDR1 is SGHAT and CDR2 FQNNGV. CDR3 nucleotide sequence: TGTGCCAGCAGCTATCAGACAGGGGGCACCGGTGAGCTGTTTTTT. Its translation: CASSYQTGGTGELFF.

The chain couples TRBV10-3 to TRBJ2-1; no clear D. Germline V gives CDR1 ENHRY, CDR2 SYGVKD. V was trimmed by 0 bases and J by 2 bases, leaving 11 bases between them. This CDR3 has 16 amino acids. The CDR3 spells CAISESGRLAYNEQFF. DNA of the CDR3: TGTGCCATCAGTGAGTCAGGGCGACTGGCCTACAATGAGCAGTTCTTC.

The chain is built from TRBV5-1 and TRBJ2-4; TRBD2 agrees at 11 bases. With V trimmed by 1 base and J by 9 bases, 9 bases remained unmatched. Germline CDR1 reads SGHRS; CDR2 reads YFSETQ. There are 16 residues in the CDR3. This CDR3 is CASSLTSGSGFGIQYF. The CDR3 nucleotides are TGCGCCAGCAGCTTGACTAGCGGGAGTGGGTTTGGCATTCAGTACTTC.

The CDR3 DNA sequence: TGTGCTAGTGCAGGGACAGACTATGGCTACACCTTC. This translates into CASAGTDYGYTF. The J gene is TRBJ1-2, the V gene TRBV12-5; 7 nucleotides match TRBD1. With 7 bases clipped from V and 3 bases from J, the junction kept 2 bases outside the gene matches. The germline CDR1 and CDR2 sequences are LGHNT and FRNRAP. CDR3 length equals 12 residues.

As regards this clone: A read error may account for a junction end that differs from germline. The chain employs TRBV15 and TRBJ2-3; D is possibly TRBD2 (6 bases). The CDR3 contains 15 residues. CDR1 LNHNV and CDR2 YYDKDF come from the germline V gene (reference sequence). CDR3 DNA: TGTGCCGCCATGAGGGCTAGCGATAGCACAGGTACGCAGTATTTT. Its protein product is CAAMRASDSTGTQYF.

The table lists this clone with a few counts. This likely stems from a read error, as it lies one base from a far larger clone. The same CDR3 is also encoded by other DNA sequences in this sample. The chain is built from TRBV7-9 and TRBJ1-1; TRBD1 is a possible D gene (5 bases). Trimming pared 2 bases from V and 7 bases from J, leaving 17 bases between. The CDR3 runs 15 residues. Germline V gene data show CDR1 as SEHNR and CDR2 as FQNEAQ (reference sequence). CDR3 loop: CASSLSLPTQGEAFF. The CDR3 nucleotides are TGTGCCAGCAGCTTATCACTCCCCACTCAGGGTGAAGCTTTCTTT.

This chain joins TRBV5-6 and TRBJ2-3; 9 nucleotides agree with TRBD2. The CDR3 runs to 17 residues. Germline V CDR1 and CDR2: SGHDT, YYEEEE. The J segment lost 6 bases and the V segment lost 4 bases, leaving 15 bases of the junction unmatched. The CDR3 DNA follows: TGTGCCAGCAGCCTGAGAACCGGGACTAGCTCGTGGGATACGCAGTATTTT. Its translation: CASSLRTGTSSWDTQYF.

The gene calls are TRBV30 and TRBJ2-7, with 11 bases matching TRBD2. CDR3 length: 16 residues. Germline CDR1 reads GTSNPN; CDR2 reads SVGIG (reference sequence). Germline trimming cut 3 bases from V and 1 base from J; bases unmatched to any gene: 8. CDR3 sequence reads: CAWSKTSGITSYEQYF. As DNA, the CDR3 is TGTGCCTGGAGCAAGACTAGCGGGATAACGTCCTACGAGCAGTACTTC.

This clone was detected only a few times. J is TRBJ2-1 and V is TRBV7-7, with 12 bases aligning to TRBD2. Trimming took 6 bases from V and 7 from J; bases not matched to a gene: 7. This CDR3 is 15 amino acids long. Germline V lookup: CDR1 SSHAT, CDR2 FNYEAQ (reference sequence). The CDR3 coding sequence is TGTGCCAGCAGTCCGGGACTAGCGGGCGTTAATGAGCAGTTCTTC. As protein: CASSPGLAGVNEQFF.

A word on this clone: It differs at one base from a far larger clone, so likely a read error. The chain joins TRBV30 to TRBJ1-2; no definite D call. Germline loops: CDR1 GTSNPN, CDR2 SVGIG (reference sequence). This CDR3 has 13 residues. V lost 4 bases and J 7 bases, leaving 16 bases between the germline ends. CDR3 coding DNA: TGTGCCTGGATGGGGAAGGGAAGGGTTGGCTACACCTTC. Translating gives CAWMGKGRVGYTF. The full variable domain, in which reference TRBV30 and TRBJ1-2 provide the parts outside the CDR3, is SQTIHQWPATLVQPVGSPLSLECTVEGTSNPNLYWYRQAAGRGLQLLFYSVGIGQISSEVPQNLSASRPQDRQFILSSKKLLLSDSGFYLCAWMGKGRVGYTFGSGTRLTVV.

The chain uses TRBV28 and TRBJ2-1; D ambiguous. From germline, CDR1 is MDHEN and CDR2 SYDVKM. The CDR3 consists of 14 residues. The V and J ends lost 7 bases and 13 bases respectively, with 23 bases between them. The CDR3 region is CASNPNPGGGLQFF. DNA for the CDR3: TGTGCCAGCAACCCCAATCCCGGCGGTGGTTTACAGTTCTTC.

The chain recombines TRBV5-6 with TRBJ1-5; D not resolved. Per the germline V gene, CDR1 is SGHDT and CDR2 is YYEEEE. The CDR3 runs to 19 residues. V was pared by 3 bases and J by 0 bases, with 22 bases between. CDR3 loop: CASSCGRIGPLYSNQPQHF. CDR3 sequence (DNA): TGTGCCAGCAGCTGCGGGCGGATCGGGCCCCTTTATAGCAATCAGCCCCAGCATTTT.

As for this clone: It is likely a read error: a sequence one base away is far more abundant. The rearrangement joins TRBV28 to TRBJ2-5; TRBD2 matches 13 bases. Germline CDR1 is MDHEN and CDR2 is SYDVKM. This CDR3 is built from 15 residues. Trimming at V came to 6 bases and at J to 6 bases, leaving 7 bases not matched to a gene. DNA for the CDR3: TGTGCCAGCAGACAGACTAGCGGGAGGCCGAAGACCCAGTACTTC. Protein product: CASRQTSGRPKTQYF.